This entry lists 28 T cell receptor beta chains sequenced from one sample in a study of cytomegalovirus exposure and HLA in healthy donors. Amplification used 60 Vbeta primers and 13 Jbeta primers. Only in-frame clones appear in the TCRdb table, and some are missing; sequencing was by immunoSEQ multiplex PCR. The sample has under 200,000 clones; over 60% are singletons. Sequenced material: PBMCs. The receptors were gathered from a man between 35 and 55 years old in good health and CMV-seronegative.

The rearrangement uses TRBV27 and TRBJ2-1, with a weak D call TRBD2 (6 bases). V lost 2 bases to trimming and J lost 0 bases, with 11 bases between them. This CDR3 spans 16 amino acids. The V gene's germline CDR1 is MNHEY and CDR2 SMNVEV (reference sequence). Here the CDR3 reads CASSLGLASSYNEQFF. The CDR3 nucleotides read TGTGCCAGCAGTTTAGGGCTAGCGTCCTCCTACAATGAGCAGTTCTTC.

The V gene is TRBV7-3, the J gene TRBJ2-3; 8 bases are a match to TRBD2. V lost 0 bases and J lost 4; bases outside the gene matches: 3. Germline lookup yields CDR1 SGHTA and CDR2 FQGTGA. This CDR3 is 15 amino acids long. Written as DNA, the CDR3 is TGTGCCAGCAGCTTAACTAGCGGGAACGCAGATACGCAGTATTTT. It specifies CASSLTSGNADTQYF.

The J gene is TRBJ2-2, the V gene TRBV6-5; D uncertain. V was shortened by 6 bases and J by 6 bases, with 11 bases between the two germline ends. Germline CDR1 reads MNHEY; CDR2 reads SVGAGI. This CDR3 has 13 amino acids. In nucleotides, the CDR3 is TGTGCCAGCAGCCCTACTTCGGCCGGGGAGCTGTTTTTT. Protein product: CASSPTSAGELFF.

This clone has only a few counts. Distinct nucleotide sequences in the sample also encode this CDR3. This chain uses TRBV7-2 with TRBJ2-5, with 7 bases matching TRBD2. The CDR3 has 13 amino acids. CDR1 and CDR2 (germline): SGHTA, FQGNSA. The V gene end was trimmed by 5 bases and the J gene end by 3 bases; junction bases not matched to a gene: 3. The CDR3 loop is CASSRDYKETQYF. CDR3 DNA: TGTGCCAGCAGCCGGGACTACAAAGAGACCCAGTACTTC. Looking up the rest from reference TRBV7-2 and TRBJ2-5 gives the full variable domain: GAGVSQSPSNKVTEKGKDVELRCDPISGHTALYWYRQSLGQGLEFLIYFQGNSAPDKSGLPSDRFSAERTGGSVSTLTIQRTQQEDSAVYLCASSRDYKETQYFGPGTRLLVL.

This chain links TRBV7-8 with TRBJ1-2; D call uncertain. There are 15 residues in the CDR3. Between the trimmed V and J ends, which lost 2 bases and 0 bases, there was a span of 10 bases. Per germline, CDR1 SGHVS and CDR2 FQNEAQ. The CDR3 here is CASSLSTAPNYGYTF. The CDR3 DNA is TGTGCCAGCAGCTTAAGTACAGCCCCTAACTATGGCTACACCTTC.

CDR3 nucleotides: TGTGCCAGCAGCTTCGGTTGGGGGCTGGCAACTAACTATGGCTACACCTTC. Translating it yields CASSFGWGLATNYGYTF. This chain uses TRBV7-2 with TRBJ1-2; D is possibly TRBD1 (6 bases). The CDR3 contains 17 residues. V lost 3 bases, J lost 0 bases, and 17 bases lay in between. Per germline, CDR1 SGHTA and CDR2 FQGNSA.

Concerning this clone itself: An end of the junction does not agree with germline; a read error may underlie this. The rearrangement joins TRBV7-9 to TRBJ1-2; D gene uncertain. There are 12 residues in the CDR3. Germline V lookup: CDR1 SEHNR, CDR2 FQNEAQ (reference sequence). The CDR3 DNA follows: TGTTCCAGCAGTCAACCGGGCTATGGCTACACCTTC. It translates to CSSSQPGYGYTF. Together with reference TRBV7-9 and TRBJ1-2, the CDR3 gives the full variable domain: DTGVSQNPRHKITKRGQNVTFRCDPISEHNRLYWYRQTLGQGPEFLTYFQNEAQLEKSRLLSDRFSAERPKGSFSTLEIQRTEQGDSAMYLCSSSQPGYGYTFGSGTRLTVV.

The V gene is TRBV29-1, the J gene TRBJ2-2, with D tentatively TRBD2 (6 bases). Germline V lookup: CDR1 SQVTM, CDR2 ANQGSEA. The CDR3 contains 15 residues. Deletions cut 5 bases from V and 0 bases from J, with 13 bases between. The CDR3 DNA sequence: TGCAGCGTTTTCTTGCGGGGCTCGAACACCGGGGAGCTGTTTTTT. It encodes CSVFLRGSNTGELFF.

The chain employs TRBV7-2 and TRBJ1-1; D is ambiguous. Per germline, CDR1 SGHTA and CDR2 FQGNSA. The V end lost 5 bases, the J end lost 4 bases, and 14 bases lay between the germline ends. This CDR3 contains 14 residues. The CDR3 protein is CASSPLGGSTEAFF. The CDR3 DNA sequence: TGTGCCAGCAGCCCCCTGGGAGGGAGCACTGAAGCTTTCTTT.

The genes are TRBV7-9 and TRBJ1-2; no clear D. Germline loops: CDR1 SEHNR, CDR2 FQNEAQ (reference sequence). CDR3 length: 13 amino acids. Trimming cost V 5 bases and J 2 bases, with 9 bases left between them. CDR3 coding DNA: TGTGCCAGCAGCCGGGAGGCGAACTATGGCTACACCTTC. Translating gives CASSREANYGYTF. Complete variable domain (other parts from reference TRBV7-9 and TRBJ1-2): DTGVSQNPRHKITKRGQNVTFRCDPISEHNRLYWYRQTLGQGPEFLTYFQNEAQLEKSRLLSDRFSAERPKGSFSTLEIQRTEQGDSAMYLCASSREANYGYTFGSGTRLTVV.

The chain couples TRBV23-1 to TRBJ2-3; 9 bases map to TRBD1. TRBV23-1 is filed as an ORF, its function uncertain. J was trimmed by 5 bases and V by 5 bases; bases with no gene match: 11. This CDR3 is 16 amino acids long. The CDR3 sequence is CASSESVGQGEDTQYF. The CDR3 nucleotides are TGCGCCAGCAGTGAAAGCGTGGGACAGGGAGAAGATACGCAGTATTTT.

The chain carries TRBV10-1 and TRBJ2-5; 9 nucleotides align to TRBD1. This CDR3 is 15 amino acids long. From germline, CDR1 is WNHNN and CDR2 SYGVQD (reference sequence). V lost 4 bases, J lost 3 bases, and 6 bases stayed unmatched. CDR3 sequence: CASSATGDREETQYF. The CDR3 DNA follows: TGCGCCAGCAGTGCCACGGGGGACAGGGAAGAGACCCAGTACTTC.

This sequence joins TRBV19 and TRBJ1-4, with D unresolved. The V and J ends lost 6 bases and 2 bases respectively, with 10 bases between them. CDR1 LNHDA and CDR2 SQIVND come from the germline V gene (reference sequence). There are 14 residues in the CDR3. CDR3 sequence: CASSPRGTNEKLFF. The CDR3 bases are TGTGCCAGTAGCCCCCGAGGCACTAATGAAAAACTGTTTTTT.

The chain combines TRBV11-1 with TRBJ2-5; 8 positions agree with TRBD2. Unmatched junction bases numbered 13, after V lost 6 bases and J lost 4 bases. This CDR3 spans 16 amino acids. CDR1 and CDR2 from the germline V gene are SGHAT and FQDESV (reference sequence). CDR3 DNA: TGTGCCAGCAGGCCCGGACTAGCTTATCTCCCAGAGACCCAGTACTTC. It yields the protein CASRPGLAYLPETQYF.

For the CDR3, the DNA is TGTGCCAGCAGCGTCGAGGCGGGCGGCTACACCTTC. Its translation is CASSVEAGGYTF. J is TRBJ1-2 and V is TRBV7-2; D is uncertain. CDR1 and CDR2 (germline): SGHTA, FQGNSA. Trimming cost V 5 bases and J 8 bases, with 12 bases left between them. The CDR3 runs to 12 residues.

The chain carries TRBV4-3 and TRBJ2-7, with D possibly TRBD2 on 5 matching bases. Germline CDR1 is LGHNA and CDR2 is YSLEER. V lost 1 base and J 2 bases, leaving 12 bases between the germline ends. The CDR3 contains 15 residues. CDR3 sequence reads: CASSQVWSGTYEQYF. CDR3 nucleotides: TGCGCCAGCAGCCAAGTTTGGAGCGGAACCTACGAGCAGTACTTC.

The gene calls are TRBV19 and TRBJ1-5, with 7 bases lining up with TRBD1. Germline loops: CDR1 LNHDA, CDR2 SQIVND (reference sequence). Trimming cost V 5 bases and J 5 bases; bases outside gene matches: 6. This CDR3 comprises 14 residues. The CDR3 region is CASSDNRGDQPQHF. DNA of the CDR3: TGTGCCAGTAGTGATAACAGGGGTGATCAGCCCCAGCATTTT.

The rearrangement links TRBV7-8 to TRBJ1-2, with 9 bases identical to TRBD1. Unmatched junction bases numbered 6, after V lost 5 bases and J lost 2 bases. The CDR3 is 15 amino acids. Germline loops: CDR1 SGHVS, CDR2 FQNEAQ. The CDR3: CASSQRDRENYGYTF. CDR3 sequence (DNA): TGTGCCAGCAGCCAACGGGACAGGGAGAACTATGGCTACACCTTC.

Points on this clone: This sample also contains other DNA sequences that code for the same CDR3. The CDR3 protein is CASRTSGGETQYF. The CDR3 nucleotides read TGTGCCAGCAGGACTAGCGGGGGAGAGACCCAGTACTTC. J is TRBJ2-5 and V is TRBV19; 13 bases map to TRBD2. CDR3 length equals 13 residues. The V gene's germline CDR1 is LNHDA and CDR2 SQIVND (reference sequence). With 9 bases clipped from V and 4 bases from J, the junction kept 2 bases outside the gene matches.

This chain links TRBV6-5 with TRBJ2-7, with TRBD2 identical over 7 bases. V gave up 2 bases and J gave up 3 bases; unmatched junction bases: 4. The CDR3 is 14 amino acids. The germline V gene has CDR1 MNHEY and CDR2 SVGAGI. CDR3 nucleotide sequence: TGTGCCAGCAGTTACGGTGGGGGGGGCTACGAGCAGTACTTC. As protein: CASSYGGGGYEQYF.

This rearrangement joins TRBV6-6 to TRBJ2-7; a possible D gene is TRBD2 (6 bases). CDR3 size: 13 residues. Germline V gives CDR1 MNHNY, CDR2 SVGAGI (reference sequence). V was pared by 6 bases and J by 3 bases, with 12 bases between. The CDR3 sequence is CASSLGGYYEQYF. The CDR3 DNA reads TGTGCCAGCAGCCTCGGAGGGTACTACGAGCAGTACTTC.

The CDR3 here is CASSSQGSHNEKLFF. The CDR3 nucleotides read TGTGCCAGCAGCTCCCAGGGGTCACATAATGAAAAACTGTTTTTT. The chain carries TRBV7-2 and TRBJ1-4; D perhaps matches TRBD1 (6 bases). In germline, CDR1 is SGHTA, CDR2 FQGNSA. The CDR3 length is 15 residues. V shed 4 bases and J shed 4 bases, with 13 bases lying between them.

This clone was found a few times. The chain employs TRBV7-9 and TRBJ2-7; D remains ambiguous. V was clipped by 5 bases and J by 2 bases, with 7 bases between them. The CDR3 is made up of 12 amino acids. CDR1 is SEHNR, CDR2 FQNEAQ, per germline (reference sequence). The CDR3 loop reads CASSQNPYEQYF. As DNA, the CDR3 is TGTGCCAGCAGCCAGAATCCCTACGAGCAGTACTTC.

The rearrangement links TRBV5-4 to TRBJ1-1; D remains ambiguous. Germline CDR1 reads SGHNT; CDR2 reads YYREEE (reference sequence). V lost 0 bases, J lost 1 base, and 10 bases lay in between. This CDR3 region has 15 residues. CDR3 nucleotide sequence: TGTGCCAGCAGCTTGGCCGCACAGACGAACACTGAAGCTTTCTTT. The encoded protein is CASSLAAQTNTEAFF.

The chain links TRBV5-1 to TRBJ2-5, with D tentatively TRBD1 (5 bases). Germline V gene sequence: CDR1 SGHRS, CDR2 YFSETQ. This CDR3 has 13 residues. V lost 3 bases, J lost 4 bases, and 10 bases lay in between. The CDR3, as DNA: TGCGCCAGCAGCTCCCAGGGATCAGAGACCCAGTACTTC. Protein product: CASSSQGSETQYF.

V usage is TRBV11-1 and J usage is TRBJ1-1, with 12 bases matching TRBD1. The CDR3 has 14 amino acids. V lost 4 bases to trimming and J lost 11 bases; unmatched junction nucleotides: 8. Germline assignment: CDR1 SGHAT and CDR2 FQDESV (reference sequence). CDR3 in amino acids: CASSSPGQGARAFF. The CDR3 nucleotides read TGTGCCAGCAGCTCACCGGGACAGGGGGCGCGTGCTTTCTTT.

The gene calls are TRBV12-1 and TRBJ1-5; TRBD1 is taken as the D call from the table, unchecked against the DNA. TRBV12-1 is listed as a pseudogene. CDR3 length: 12 residues. This CDR3 reads CASTRGYQPQHF. CDR3 nucleotide sequence: TGTGCCTCGACCAGGGGATATCAGCCCCAGCATTTT.

This clone was counted a single time. The chain carries TRBV7-9 and TRBJ2-2; the D gene is possibly TRBD1 (6 bases). There are 16 residues in the CDR3. V lost 5 bases, J lost 6 bases, and 19 bases lay in between. The germline CDR1 and CDR2 sequences are SEHNR and FQNEAQ (reference sequence). CDR3 amino acids: CASSLFMGADPGELFF. DNA of the CDR3: TGTGCCAGCAGCCTCTTTATGGGGGCAGACCCCGGGGAGCTGTTTTTT.